This T cell receptor beta chain is from a study of tumor-infiltrating lymphocytes in primary liver carcinoma. The input was around 530 ng total RNA; TCR beta cDNA was made from it with a constant-region primer. Three nested multiplex PCR rounds, a slightly modified ARM-PCR method, built the TCR beta libraries. Two initial PCR rounds of roughly 10 cycles each paired TRBV1-TRBV30 forward primers with a C-beta reverse primer. TCRdb re-analysed the multiplex PCR reads in MiXCR, keeping a single row per CDR3 protein. The sample has 310,000 or so distinct CDR3 sequences, less than 70% seen once. Study findings and constraints: Tumor-adjacent and tumor-blood pairs shared less of their repertoires than tumor region pairs shared.

The CDR3 is made up of 16 amino acids. Germline values: CDR1 SEHNR, CDR2 FQNEAQ (reference sequence). The V and J ends lost 5 bases and 10 bases, in that order; junction bases with no gene match: 10. Blood RNA came from unsorted whole blood; germline DNA was also extracted. Details on this clonotype: What it binds is not known.

The chain is built from TRBV7-9 and TRBJ2-1; 14 bases are shared with TRBD2. This clonotype originated in a man aged 35-49 years with primary liver carcinoma and hepatitis B virus infection. The source material was peripheral blood. DNA for the CDR3: TGTGCCAGCAGCCCACCGGGACTAGCGGGAGTGGACGAGCAGTTCTTC. Amino acid sequence: CASSPPGLAGVDEQFF.